This entry is about one T cell receptor beta chain. Its antigen is unknown. This entry is derived from a study of OX40 agonist ivuxolimab in advanced cancers. Study-wide background: Treatment of patients was with ivuxolimab, an agonistic anti-OX40 (CD134) antibody.

General study findings and limits: Partial responders treated at 0.1-3.0 mg/kg exhibited clonal expansion among the lowest measured. More expanded clones were seen, on average, in CD8+ T cells than in CD4+.

V shed 1 base and J 2 bases; nucleotides not matched to a gene: 3. The CDR3 covers 15 residues. Germline CDR1 is SGHAT and CDR2 is FQDESV (reference sequence). Any history of autoimmune disease or systemic immunosuppression disqualified patients. TCRdb's copy holds only in-frame clones and misses some; the assay was immunoSEQ multiplex PCR. The table shows more than 60,000 clones, with more than 60% occurring only once. This chain uses TRBV11-1 with TRBJ2-3; 7 bases agree with TRBD2. This clonotype originated in an adult with an advanced solid tumor such as melanoma, head and neck, liver or kidney cancer. The material was CD4+ or CD8+ T cells sorted from blood, obtained in a trial of the OX40 agonist ivuxolimab. The CDR3 sequence: CASSLGLADTDTQYF. In DNA form, the CDR3 reads TGTGCCAGCAGCTTAGGGCTAGCGGACACAGATACGCAGTATTTT. The full variable domain, rest sourced from reference TRBV11-1 and TRBJ2-3, is EAEVAQSPRYKITEKSQAVAFWCDPISGHATLYWYRQILGQGPELLVQFQDESVVDDSQLPKDRFSAERLKGVDSTLKIQPAELGDSAMYLCASSLGLADTDTQYFGPGTRLTVL.